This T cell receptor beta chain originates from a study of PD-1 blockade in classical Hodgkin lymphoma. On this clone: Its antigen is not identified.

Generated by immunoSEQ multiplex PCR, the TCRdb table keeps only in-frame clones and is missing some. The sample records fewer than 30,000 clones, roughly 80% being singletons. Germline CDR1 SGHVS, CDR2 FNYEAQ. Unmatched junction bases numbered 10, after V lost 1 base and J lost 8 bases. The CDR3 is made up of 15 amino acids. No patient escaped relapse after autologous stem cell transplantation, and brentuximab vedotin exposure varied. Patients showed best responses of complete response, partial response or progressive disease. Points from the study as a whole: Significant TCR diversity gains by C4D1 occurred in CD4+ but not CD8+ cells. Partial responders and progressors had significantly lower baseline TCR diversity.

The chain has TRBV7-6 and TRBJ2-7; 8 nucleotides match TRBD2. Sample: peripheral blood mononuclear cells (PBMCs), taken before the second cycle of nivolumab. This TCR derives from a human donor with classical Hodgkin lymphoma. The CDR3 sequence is CASSLEAGGPTKQYF. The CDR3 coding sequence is TGTGCCAGCAGCTTAGAGGCGGGGGGCCCGACTAAGCAGTACTTC.